This record concerns one TCR beta chain sequence. Its target is not known. This specimen comes from a study of cytomegalovirus exposure and HLA in healthy donors. The study sampled nominally healthy donors, though unrecorded immune exposures were likely. PCR used 60 Vbeta primers and 13 Jbeta primers. TCRdb's table, derived via immunoSEQ multiplex PCR, lists solely in-frame clones and lacks some. The sample contains 200,000 to 250,000 clones, 70% to 85% of which appear only once. Whole-study results and caveats: It was in a later analysis that TCR association rates were seen to vary by HLA locus, highest for DRB1 and lowest for HLA-C. Some highly shared sequence variants likely arose as a pipeline artifact. Previously analyzed data showed that most TCR beta V segments were productive at a frequency of about 90% or about 30%.

The germline V gene has CDR1 WNHNN and CDR2 SYGVQD (reference sequence). Trimming took 6 bases from V and 6 from J; bases not matched to a gene: 9. The CDR3 spans 14 residues. The sequenced sample was PBMCs. The chain couples TRBV10-1 to TRBJ2-7; the match to TRBD1 covers 9 bases. The receptor was isolated from a middle-aged woman in good health and CMV-seronegative. The CDR3: CASSGQGTIGEQYF. Written as DNA, the CDR3 is TGCGCCAGCAGCGGACAGGGGACGATAGGCGAGCAGTACTTC.